Shown below are 28 T cell receptor beta chains from a single sample sequenced in a study of tumor-infiltrating lymphocytes in primary liver carcinoma. From roughly 21-30 mg of unsorted bulk tissue, DNA and RNA were co-extracted together. The template, approximately 500 ng total RNA, yielded TCR beta cDNA made with a constant-region primer. Three rounds of nested multiplex PCR with slightly modified ARM-PCR produced TCR beta libraries. PCR rounds one and two used TRBV1-TRBV30 forward primers with a C-beta reverse primer for roughly 9 cycles each. One entry per CDR3 protein, called by TCRdb with MiXCR from the multiplex PCR reads. The repertoire holds under 30,000 distinct CDR3 sequences, with approximately 78% as singletons. Sequenced material: liver tumor tissue from sampling region 3. The subset is: tumor region T3, left-lateral pole. These TCRs come from a man aged 40-55 years with primary liver carcinoma and hepatitis B virus infection.

This clonotype was seen repeatedly, ten times or more. CDR3 residues: CASTPLTGTSGSRYEQYF. CDR3 nucleotide sequence: TGTGCCAGCACGCCCTTAACCGGGACTAGCGGGAGTAGATACGAGCAGTACTTC. This chain joins TRBV7-9 and TRBJ2-7; TRBD2 agrees at 14 bases. V dropped 7 bases and J dropped 4; count of bases not matched to a gene: 15. CDR3 length: 18 amino acids. The germline gives CDR1 SEHNR, CDR2 FQNEAQ (reference sequence).

Comment on this clonotype: A junction boundary mismatches the germline segment, possibly from a read error. V and J are TRBV2 and TRBJ1-5; no firm D call. CDR1 SNHLY and CDR2 FYNNEI come from the germline V gene. CDR3 length equals 14 residues. In DNA form, the CDR3 reads TGTGCCTGCAGTGGAAGTGGGGAGAGTCAGCCCCAGCATTTC. Its protein is CACSGSGESQPQHF.

Remarks on this clonotype: The junction does not match germline at one end; this may be a read error. The chain has TRBV7-8 and TRBJ1-1; no reliable D call. The V gene's germline CDR1 is SGHVS and CDR2 FQNEAQ. The CDR3 extends over 14 amino acids. The DNA for the CDR3 is TGTGCCGGCAGCTTTGTCTGGGAATCGGGTGAAGCTTTCTTT. Residues: CAGSFVWESGEAFF.

A word on this clonotype: The CDR3 carries no conserved terminal phenylalanine or tryptophan, so it likely arises from a read error. The chain employs TRBV6-5 and TRBJ2-2; no firm D call. The germline V gene has CDR1 MNHEY and CDR2 SVGAGI. The CDR3 runs to 14 residues. V lost 2 bases to trimming and J lost 7 bases, with 11 bases between them. The CDR3 sequence: CASSYAQSFGELFY. The CDR3 nucleotides are TGTGCCAGCAGTTACGCCCAGAGCTTCGGGGAGCTGTTTTAT.

The V call is TRBV11-2, the J call TRBJ2-1; D unclear. Germline CDR1 SGHAT, CDR2 FQNNGV. Trimming took off 6 bases at V and 16 bases at J, with 25 bases between the two ends. The CDR3 length is 14 residues. The CDR3 reads CASSLYRLVSEEFF. As DNA, the CDR3 is TGTGCCAGCAGTTTATACCGGCTAGTTAGTGAGGAATTCTTC.

This rearrangement joins TRBV6-1 to TRBJ2-4; weak D call: TRBD2 (6 bases). The CDR3 spans 14 residues. With 6 bases removed from V and 8 bases from J, the gap between germline ends came to 17 bases. The germline V gene encodes CDR1 MNHNS and CDR2 SASEGT. CDR3 sequence reads: CASRTGARRDIQYF. For the CDR3, the DNA is TGTGCCAGCAGGACCGGGGCAAGGAGGGACATTCAGTACTTC.

Concerning this clonotype itself: Just one base apart from a much larger clone, this may be a read error. V gene TRBV19 combines with J gene TRBJ2-2; 9 bases align to TRBD1. CDR1 and CDR2 (germline): LNHDA, SQIVND (reference sequence). The CDR3 has 14 amino acids. CDR3 in amino acids: CTSSIGTGTGELFF. The CDR3 region has the DNA TGTACCAGTAGTATCGGGACAGGGACCGGGGAGCTGTTTTTT.

The chain links TRBV4-1 to TRBJ2-1; 11 nucleotides line up with TRBD2. This CDR3 is built from 19 residues. The J segment lost 0 bases and the V segment lost 2 bases, leaving 9 bases of the junction unmatched. Germline assignment: CDR1 MGHRA and CDR2 YSYEKL. CDR3 coding DNA: TGCGCCAGCAGCCAACGCGGGCTAGCGGGAGGTGACTCCTACAATGAGCAGTTCTTC. Its protein product is CASSQRGLAGGDSYNEQFF.

This clonotype was detected only a few times. No conserved phenylalanine or tryptophan is present at the end of the CDR3, so a read error is the likely explanation. No DNA is shown, since the ends of the CDR3 on it are uncertain; the CDR3 is the one TCRdb lists. V usage is TRBV10-3 and J usage is TRBJ2-7; the D call of TRBD2 is as the table states it, not checked on the DNA. The V gene's germline CDR1 is ENHRY and CDR2 SYGVKD. The CDR3 is made up of 19 amino acids, end residues included. The CDR3 sequence is CAITKRSGLAGGFSYEQYS.

To note about this clonotype: An end of the junction differs from the germline gene, which may be a read error. The chain employs TRBV5-6 and TRBJ2-5, with D tentatively TRBD1 or TRBD2 (6 bases each). The CDR3 covers 13 residues. CDR1 SGHDT and CDR2 YYEEEE come from the germline V gene. CDR3 sequence: CASSVGGLETLYF. The DNA for the CDR3 is TGTGCCAGCAGCGTAGGGGGGCTAGAGACCCTGTACTTC.

Comments on this clonotype: This likely comes from a read error, as the CDR3 has no conserved phenylalanine or tryptophan at its end. The limits of the CDR3 on the DNA are not certain, so only TCRdb's listed CDR3 is given. V and J are TRBV4-2 and TRBJ2-7. Germline CDR1 and CDR2: LGHNA and YNFKEQ. Ends included, the CDR3 has 12 residues. The chain's CDR3 is CVSSQGVNEQYY.

The J gene is TRBJ1-6, the V gene TRBV4-1, with TRBD1 matching 9 bases. This CDR3 has 16 residues. Germline CDR1 and CDR2: MGHRA and YSYEKL. Trimming took 5 bases from V and 10 from J; bases not matched to a gene: 12. The CDR3 DNA follows: TGCGCCAGCAGCTACCACCTACAGGGGGCAGACTCACCCCTCCACTTT. Amino acid sequence: CASSYHLQGADSPLHF.

This chain joins TRBV5-4 and TRBJ2-3, with 10 bases lining up with TRBD2. The CDR3 consists of 17 residues. CDR1 and CDR2 from the germline V gene are SGHNT and YYREEE (reference sequence). CDR3 DNA: TGTGTCATCAGCCCCCTACTGACTAGCGGGAGCACAGATACGCAGTATTTT. Residues: CVISPLLTSGSTDTQYF.

With respect to this clonotype: The junction and the germline gene differ at one end; a read error may be behind it. The chain recombines TRBV6-1 with TRBJ2-2, with TRBD2 matching 11 bases. CDR1 is MNHNS and CDR2 is SASEGT in the germline V gene. The CDR3 extends over 16 amino acids. The chain's CDR3 is CASGGLADERTGDLIF. The CDR3 DNA sequence: TGTGCCAGCGGGGGACTAGCGGACGAACGCACCGGGGATCTGATTTTT.

For this clonotype: One end of the junction does not line up with germline, which may come from a read error. The chain's CDR3 is CASSHQRKETDAQYF. The CDR3 coding sequence is TGTGCCAGCAGCCACCAACGAAAAGAAACAGATGCGCAGTATTTT. The chain uses TRBV4-3 and TRBJ2-3, with D uncertain. The CDR3 is 15 amino acids. The germline CDR1 and CDR2 sequences are LGHNA and YSLEER.

This clonotype was seen just once. One junction end disagrees with the germline gene, perhaps due to a read error. The chain uses TRBV5-6 and TRBJ2-5; tentatively, D is TRBD1 or TRBD2 (5 bases each). Germline V gives CDR1 SGHDT, CDR2 YYEEEE. The CDR3 runs to 16 residues. The CDR3 DNA reads as TGTGCCATCAGCTTGCATCAACTCGGCGGTCGAGGGACCCTGTACTTC. Its translation is CAISLHQLGGRGTLYF.

Notes on this clonotype: One end of the junction does not line up with germline, which may come from a read error. The chain uses TRBV5-1 and TRBJ2-2; 8 positions agree with TRBD1. There are 12 residues in the CDR3. Looked up from germline, CDR1 is SGHRS and CDR2 is YFSETQ. The CDR3 is CASSKLDRELSF. The CDR3, as DNA: TGCGCCAGCAGCAAACTGGACAGGGAGCTGTCTTTT. Full variable domain (missing parts from reference TRBV5-1 and TRBJ2-2): KAGVTQTPRYLIKTRGQQVTLSCSPISGHRSVSWYQQTPGQGLQFLFEYFSETQRNKGNFPGRFSGRQFSNSRSEMNVSTLELGDSALYLCASSKLDRELSFGEGSRLTVL.

This clonotype was seen just once. Relative to the germline gene, one junction end is altered; a read error may explain this. The gene calls are TRBV11-2 and TRBJ1-4; no reliable D call. This CDR3 contains 15 residues. From germline, CDR1 is SGHAT and CDR2 FQNNGV. The CDR3 here is CAGSLDGFPNEKLFF. The CDR3 DNA reads TGTGCCGGCAGCTTAGACGGGTTCCCTAATGAAAAACTGTTTTTC.

Note on this clonotype: The junction shows a germline mismatch at one end, possibly a read error. V and J are TRBV28 and TRBJ1-1; TRBD1 matches 7 bases. The CDR3 extends over 15 amino acids. The germline CDR1 and CDR2 sequences are MDHEN and SYDVKM. The CDR3, as DNA: TGTGCCAGTAGTGCCCGGAGGGGGCAGTTTACTGAAACTTTCTTT. Translation: CASSARRGQFTETFF.

This chain uses TRBV11-1 with TRBJ2-2; D gene ambiguous. There are 12 residues in the CDR3. Trimming took off 7 bases at V and 7 bases at J, with 10 bases between the two ends. Germline CDR1 reads SGHAT; CDR2 reads FQDESV (reference sequence). DNA for the CDR3: TGTGCCAGCATAGTACGTTTCGGGGAGCTGTTTTTT. This codes for CASIVRFGELFF.

The CDR3 DNA reads TGTGCCAGTAGTATAGCGCAGGGAACCGGGGAGCTGTTTTTT. This translates into CASSIAQGTGELFF. The chain joins TRBV12-3 or TRBV12-4 to TRBJ2-2; either TRBD1 or TRBD2 may fit D (5 bases each). The CDR3 spans 14 residues. V was clipped by 9 bases and J by 5 bases, with 16 bases between them.

Note on this clonotype: An end of the junction differs from the germline gene, which may be a read error. The chain recombines TRBV11-2 with TRBJ2-3, with D maybe TRBD2 (6 bases). Germline CDR1 SGHAT, CDR2 FQNNGV. The CDR3 covers 13 residues. As DNA, the CDR3 is TGTGCCAGCAACCCGGGGGACTTCATAACGCAATATTTT. Its protein is CASNPGDFITQYF.

A word on this clonotype: The junction shows a germline mismatch at one end, possibly a read error. The chain is built from TRBV28 and TRBJ2-1; 9 positions match TRBD2. The germline V gene encodes CDR1 MDHEN and CDR2 SYDVKM. This CDR3 is 19 amino acids long. The chain's CDR3 is CASSSTTPLSGRINNKQFF. For the CDR3, the DNA is TGTGCCAGCAGCTCCACAACGCCTTTGAGCGGGAGGATCAACAATAAGCAGTTCTTC.

This clonotype was observed many times. V gene TRBV29-1 combines with J gene TRBJ2-7, with D tentatively TRBD1 (6 bases). V dropped 7 bases and J dropped 5 bases, with 18 bases sitting between them. This CDR3 has 13 residues. Germline V gene data show CDR1 as SQVTM and CDR2 as ANQGSEA. The CDR3 nucleotides are TGCAGCGCCGAGGGGCAGGGGTCCCACGAGCAGTACTTC. This codes for CSAEGQGSHEQYF.

About this clonotype itself: Sequence at one end of the junction differs from germline and may be a read error. V and J are TRBV11-3 and TRBJ2-1, with 11 bases that match TRBD2. Germline V gene lookup returns CDR1 SGHNT and CDR2 YENEEA. The CDR3 has 18 residues. The chain's CDR3 is CASSLYPPRTSGSNEQFF. CDR3 sequence (DNA): TGTGCCAGCAGCTTATACCCCCCCAGGACTAGCGGGTCCAATGAGCAGTTCTTT.

As for this clonotype: This CDR3 fails to terminate in the conserved phenylalanine or tryptophan, so it likely reflects a read error. It is unclear where the CDR3 begins or ends on the DNA, so no DNA is shown, and the CDR3 is as TCRdb lists it. The chain employs TRBV4-2 and TRBJ2-7. The germline gives CDR1 LGHNA, CDR2 YNFKEQ. The CDR3 comprises 12 residues, both ends counted. CDR3 in amino acids: CACSQGVNEQYS.

The rearrangement joins TRBV28 to TRBJ2-7; D unresolved. CDR1 is MDHEN and CDR2 is SYDVKM in the germline V gene. The ends were cut back, 5 bases at V and 9 bases at J, with 14 bases in the middle. The CDR3 runs 12 residues. CDR3 loop: CASSRNIHLQYF. The CDR3 region has the DNA TGTGCCAGCAGTCGTAACATTCACTTGCAGTACTTC.

Details on this clonotype: One end of the junction varies from germline; a read error may be responsible. The chain employs TRBV29-1 and TRBJ2-5, with D possibly being TRBD1 (6 bases). The CDR3 length is 13 residues. Germline assignment: CDR1 SQVTM and CDR2 ANQGSEA. The chain's CDR3 is CSGHTQGMETQCF. Here the CDR3 DNA reads TGCAGCGGACATACCCAGGGGATGGAGACCCAGTGCTTC.